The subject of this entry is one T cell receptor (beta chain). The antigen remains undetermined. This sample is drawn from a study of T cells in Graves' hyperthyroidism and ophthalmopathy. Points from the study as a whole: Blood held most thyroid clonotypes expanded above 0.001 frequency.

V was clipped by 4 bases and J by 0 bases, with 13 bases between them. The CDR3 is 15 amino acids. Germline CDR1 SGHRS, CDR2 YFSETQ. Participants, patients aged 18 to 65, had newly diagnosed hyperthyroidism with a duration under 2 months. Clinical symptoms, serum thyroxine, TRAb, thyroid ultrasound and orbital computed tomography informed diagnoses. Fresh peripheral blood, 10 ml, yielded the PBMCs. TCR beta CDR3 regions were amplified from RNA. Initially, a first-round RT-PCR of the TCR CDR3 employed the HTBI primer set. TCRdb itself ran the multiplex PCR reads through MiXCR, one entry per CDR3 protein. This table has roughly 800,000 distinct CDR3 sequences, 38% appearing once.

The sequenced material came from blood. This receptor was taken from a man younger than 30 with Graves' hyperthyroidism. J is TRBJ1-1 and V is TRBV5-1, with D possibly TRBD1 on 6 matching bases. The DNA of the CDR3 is TGCGCCAGCAGCACAAACAGGGAGATGAACACTGAAGCTTTCTTT. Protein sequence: CASSTNREMNTEAFF.